Sequencing of this T cell receptor (beta chain) was carried out in a study of blood T cell repertoires in COVID-19 (TCRdb year 2020). Concerning the study at large: The collaborator samples originated in the United States, Italy and Spain and spanned the acute and convalescent phases of COVID-19. The material from the prospective study consisted of cDNA or gDNA derived from T cells, B-cell-depleted T cells, or PBMCs. Deeply sampled blood TCRbeta repertoires from subjects exposed to, actively infected with, or recovered from COVID-19 were included in the dataset. The repertoires were released in a freely available public database meant as a resource for research on the immune response to SARS-CoV-2. The samples were drawn from two sources: the first 160 participants of the ongoing ImmuneRACE study, and fewer than 1,500 subjects contributed by 6 global collaborators. The sample metadata nearly always contained a de-identified subject ID, COVID-19 status, age in years and sex. Where available, HLA class I and class II types were obtained from metadata supplied by the sample provider rather than from assay-based typing.

The immunoSEQ Assay, a bias-controlled multiplex PCR, was used to amplify TCRbeta CDR3 regions from genomic DNA. As for the authors' bioinformatics: The number of nucleated cells in each sample was estimated by amplification of reference gene primers within the assay. Sequence reads were collapsed and filtered to measure the absolute abundance of every unique TCRbeta CDR3 rearrangement. For each sample, productive Simpson clonality was calculated as the square root of Simpson's diversity index over productive rearrangements. As stored in TCRdb, this immuneACCESS dataset retains in-frame rearrangements with V and J assigned. A fraction of the clones does not appear; measured against another copy, unresolved V genes explain less than half of the discrepancy, and the remainder lacks a known reason. V and J calls and clone size come straight from that table; D and trimming were deduced from the DNA. The sample data list about 110,000 clones, and roughly nine tenths of these were observed just once. 3.5% to 5.5% of the sample goes to the ten largest clones.

Whole blood was collected in K2EDTA tubes by collaborating institutions according to the institutions' own protocols. For TCRbeta analysis, collaborators shipped samples in one of three forms: frozen whole blood, isolated PBMCs, or DNA extracted from either of those sample types. A remark on this clone: There is no known antigen for this receptor. No much larger clone is present one base from it, and per-base qualities are unavailable.

Relative to germline, V is 7 bases shorter and J is 7 bases shorter, with 10 bases between their ends. Reading from cysteine to phenylalanine, the CDR3 counts 11 amino acids. Here the CDR3 DNA is all that survives: 33 bases in frame from base 1. Paper-wide results and their limitations: The quantity of clinical and demographic metadata differed by source and by participant and was supplied without curation.

The clonotype comes from a man aged 40-49 years with acute or convalescent COVID-19. Sequencing was done on a sample of peripheral blood. The rearranged segments are TRBV12-3 or TRBV12-4 and TRBJ1-2; confidence is insufficient to name the D gene. The DNA sequence is TGTGCCAGCACCGCCGGCGGTGGCTACACCTTC. Its protein reads: CASTAGGGYTF.